Described below is a single T cell receptor beta chain sequence and its context. By share, this clonotype ranks as medium-sized (0.01 to 0.1%). The antigen it binds to is not known. Qualities for individual bases were not recorded, and no much larger clone is one base off. Rearranged TRB sequences spanning V, D and J segments were amplified by multiplex touch-down PCR using a mixed TRB-A/B primer pool. Two consecutive PCR reactions with Phusion HS II polymerase added Illumina adapters and sample indices to the amplicons. Amplicons were gel-purified using the NucleoSpin Gel and PCR Clean-up kit and were subsequently checked with Qubit and an Agilent 2100 Bioanalyzer. Libraries were sequenced on an Illumina MiSeq using 600-cycle, single-indexed, paired-end runs. For the original study's pipeline: TRB sequences were processed with MiXCR versions 2.12 and 3.0.5. Each unique CDR3 nucleotide sequence was counted as one clone, and only productive sequences with at least two reads were retained. The repertoire metrics were Shannon diversity, evenness, clonality (calculated as one minus evenness), and diversity profiles parameterized by alpha from 0 to 5. Generation probabilities of clones in paired pre- and post-chemotherapy samples were computed with the IGoR algorithm. TCRdb took the public reads, trimmed them with fastp at Q25, ran MiXCR for clone calling and kept in-frame beta chains. Each entry is one CDR3 protein sequence, shown with its most common DNA and genes. What appears here as the V and J calls and clone size reflects TCRdb's work, not the paper's. Present in this sample are about 5,200 distinct CDR3 sequences, over 25% of which were seen just once. 5.8% of the sample belongs to the ten largest clones.

This record comes from a study of T cell repertoires in aging, cancer and after chemotherapy (dated by TCRdb to 2018 to 2020). Regarding the complete study: Six donor age groups were covered, ranging from 30 or younger up to 70 or older, and each group contained at least three individuals. Control TCR repertoires from healthy donors were recorded across several months to years, and re-sampling revealed clear clonal overlap. The full dataset contained about 10 million TCR reads. The study profiled peripheral blood TCR beta repertoires from healthy donors and cancer patients to examine immunoaging and T cell reconstitution after chemotherapy. Alongside approximately 97 healthy donors serving as a reference group, the cohort included approximately 210 cancer patients, of whom some 94 had hematological cancers and about 130 had solid cancers. What the authors observed across the whole study: The authors noted that the repertoire data do not allow conclusions about immunological memory after chemotherapy. In healthy donors, the drop in TCR diversity with age came mainly from a loss of richness, whereas in cancer patients a loss of evenness also played a part. In both cancer cohorts, the median generation probability rose over the chemotherapy interval, which suggests that the repertoire was reconstituted through rebound thymic output. Compared with age-matched healthy donors, untreated patients with either hematological or solid cancers had significantly lower TCR diversity in the blood along with higher clonality.

V loses 4 bases at its end and J loses 2 bases; junction bases beyond the gene matches: 6. The germline V gene (reference sequence) gives CDR1 as LNHDA and CDR2 as SQIVND. The CDR3, cysteine through phenylalanine, is 17 amino acids long. The DNA shown is the 51-base CDR3, in frame from base 1. TCR beta rearrangements were amplified from genomic DNA extracted from peripheral blood rather than from sorted cells or RNA. This clonotype originated in a human donor in good health. The rearranged segments are TRBV19 and TRBJ1-6, and 9 junctional nucleotides match TRBD1. The specimen was blood. The CDR3 region has the sequence CASSNRGLSTYNSPLHF. In nucleotide form, the sequence is TGTGCCAGTAGTAACAGGGGGCTTAGCACCTATAATTCACCCCTCCACTTT.